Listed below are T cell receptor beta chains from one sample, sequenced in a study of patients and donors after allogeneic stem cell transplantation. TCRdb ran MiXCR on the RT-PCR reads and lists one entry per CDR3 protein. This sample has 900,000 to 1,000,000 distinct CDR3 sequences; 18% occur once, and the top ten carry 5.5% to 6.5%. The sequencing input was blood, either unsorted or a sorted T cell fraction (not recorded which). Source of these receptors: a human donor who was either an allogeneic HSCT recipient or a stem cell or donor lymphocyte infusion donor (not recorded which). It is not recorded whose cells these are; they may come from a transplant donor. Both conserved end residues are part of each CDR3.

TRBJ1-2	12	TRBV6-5	CASRQQFYGYTF
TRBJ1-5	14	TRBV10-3	CAISRRQEGQPQHF
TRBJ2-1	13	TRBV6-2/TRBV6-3	CAIRTSGRNEQFF
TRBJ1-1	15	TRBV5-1	CASRGGGGIGTEAFF
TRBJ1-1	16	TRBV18	CASSPLSGGPSTEAFF
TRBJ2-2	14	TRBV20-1	CSASSGLGTGELFF
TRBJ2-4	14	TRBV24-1	CATSDPGVENIQYF
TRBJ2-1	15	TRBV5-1	CASSLPAGGGNEQFF
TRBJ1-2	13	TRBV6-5	CASSYSTNYGYTF
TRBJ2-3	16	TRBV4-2	CASSQGEEFSTDTQYF
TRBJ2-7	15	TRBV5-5	CASSYRLAGRVEQYF
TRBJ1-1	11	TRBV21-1	CASSRPFKAFF
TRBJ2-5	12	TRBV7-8	CASTTGWETQYF